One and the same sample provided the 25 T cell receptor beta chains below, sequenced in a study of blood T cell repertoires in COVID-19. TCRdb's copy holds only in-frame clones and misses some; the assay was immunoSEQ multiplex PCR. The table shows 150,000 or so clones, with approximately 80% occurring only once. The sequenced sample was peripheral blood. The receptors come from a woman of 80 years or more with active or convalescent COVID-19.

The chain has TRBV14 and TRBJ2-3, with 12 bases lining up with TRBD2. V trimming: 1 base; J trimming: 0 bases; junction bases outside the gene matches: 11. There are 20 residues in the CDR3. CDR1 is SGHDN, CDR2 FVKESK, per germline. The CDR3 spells CASSQVLPLGTSGSTDTQYF. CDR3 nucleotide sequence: TGTGCCAGCAGCCAAGTCCTGCCTCTGGGGACTAGCGGGAGCACAGATACGCAGTATTTT.

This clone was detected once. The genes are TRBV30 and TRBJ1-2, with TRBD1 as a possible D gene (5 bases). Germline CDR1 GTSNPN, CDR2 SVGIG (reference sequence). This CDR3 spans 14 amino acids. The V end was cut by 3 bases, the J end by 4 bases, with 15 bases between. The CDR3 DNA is TGTGCCTGGAGGGGGCGTTCCCCCCCCTATGGCTACACCTTC. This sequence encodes CAWRGRSPPYGYTF. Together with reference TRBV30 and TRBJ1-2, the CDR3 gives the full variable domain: SQTIHQWPATLVQPVGSPLSLECTVEGTSNPNLYWYRQAAGRGLQLLFYSVGIGQISSEVPQNLSASRPQDRQFILSSKKLLLSDSGFYLCAWRGRSPPYGYTFGSGTRLTVV.

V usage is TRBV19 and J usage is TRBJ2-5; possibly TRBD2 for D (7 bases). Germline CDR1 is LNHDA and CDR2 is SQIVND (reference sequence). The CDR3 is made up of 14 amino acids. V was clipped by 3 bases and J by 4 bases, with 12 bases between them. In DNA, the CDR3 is TGTGCCAGTAGTATTCGGGGGGCTGGAGAGACCCAGTACTTC. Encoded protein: CASSIRGAGETQYF.

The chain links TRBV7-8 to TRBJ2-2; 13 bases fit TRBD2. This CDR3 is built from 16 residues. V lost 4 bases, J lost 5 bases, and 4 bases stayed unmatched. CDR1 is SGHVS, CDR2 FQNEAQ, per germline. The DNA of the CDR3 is TGTGCCAGCAGCTCGACTAGCGGGGGGCGGACCGGGGAGCTGTTTTTT. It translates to CASSSTSGGRTGELFF.

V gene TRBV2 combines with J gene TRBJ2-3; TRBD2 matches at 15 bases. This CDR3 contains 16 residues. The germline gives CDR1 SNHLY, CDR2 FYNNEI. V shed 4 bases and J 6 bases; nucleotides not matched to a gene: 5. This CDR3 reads CASSGTSGGVSDTQYF. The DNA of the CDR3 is TGTGCCAGCAGTGGGACTAGCGGGGGGGTGTCTGATACGCAGTATTTT.

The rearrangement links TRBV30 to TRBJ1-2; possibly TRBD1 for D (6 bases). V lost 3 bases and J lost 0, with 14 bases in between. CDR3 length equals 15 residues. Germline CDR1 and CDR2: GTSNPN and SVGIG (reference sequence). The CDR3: CAWRKTGLANYGYTF. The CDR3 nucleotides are TGTGCCTGGAGGAAAACAGGGTTAGCTAACTATGGCTACACCTTC.

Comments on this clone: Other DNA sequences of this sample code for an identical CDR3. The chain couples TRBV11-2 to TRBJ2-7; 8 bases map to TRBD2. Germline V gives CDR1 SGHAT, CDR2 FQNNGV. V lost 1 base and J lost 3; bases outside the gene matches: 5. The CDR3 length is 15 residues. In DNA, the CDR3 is TGTGCCAGCAGCTTAGGGGCCGGGACTAGCTACGAGCAGTACTTC. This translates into CASSLGAGTSYEQYF.

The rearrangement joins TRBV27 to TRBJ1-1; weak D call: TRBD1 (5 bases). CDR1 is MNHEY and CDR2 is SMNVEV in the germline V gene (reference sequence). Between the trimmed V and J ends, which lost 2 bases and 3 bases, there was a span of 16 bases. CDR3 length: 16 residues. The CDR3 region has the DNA TGTGCCAGCAGTTTAATAAGGGGTCGCGGCTACACTGAAGCTTTCTTT. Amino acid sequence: CASSLIRGRGYTEAFF.

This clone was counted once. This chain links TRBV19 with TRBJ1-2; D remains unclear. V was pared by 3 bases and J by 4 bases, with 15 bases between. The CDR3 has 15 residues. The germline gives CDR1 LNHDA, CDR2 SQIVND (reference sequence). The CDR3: CASSILGLPIYGYTF. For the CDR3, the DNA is TGTGCCAGTAGTATTCTTGGTCTACCAATCTATGGCTACACCTTC.

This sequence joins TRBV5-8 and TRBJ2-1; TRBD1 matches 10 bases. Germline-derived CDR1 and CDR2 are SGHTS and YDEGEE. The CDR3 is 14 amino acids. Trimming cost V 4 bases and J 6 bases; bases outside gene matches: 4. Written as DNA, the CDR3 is TGTGCCAGCAGCGACAGGGGGCTTCGCAATGAGCAGTTCTTC. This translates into CASSDRGLRNEQFF.

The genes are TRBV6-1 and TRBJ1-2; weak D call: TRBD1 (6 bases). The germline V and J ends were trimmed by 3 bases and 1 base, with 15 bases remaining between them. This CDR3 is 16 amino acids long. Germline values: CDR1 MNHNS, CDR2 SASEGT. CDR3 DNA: TGTGCCAGCAGTGAGGGCAGGGGTAGAGGTAACTATGGCTACACCTTC. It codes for CASSEGRGRGNYGYTF.

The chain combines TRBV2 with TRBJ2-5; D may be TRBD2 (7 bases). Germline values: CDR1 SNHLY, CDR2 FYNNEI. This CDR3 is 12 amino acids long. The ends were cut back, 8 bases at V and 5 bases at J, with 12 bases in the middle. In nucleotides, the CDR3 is TGTGCCAGCTATGGGGGGGCTGAGACCCAGTACTTC. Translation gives CASYGGAETQYF.

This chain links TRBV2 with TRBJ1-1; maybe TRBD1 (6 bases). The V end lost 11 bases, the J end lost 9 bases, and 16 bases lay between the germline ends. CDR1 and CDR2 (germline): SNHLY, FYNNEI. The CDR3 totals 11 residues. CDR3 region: CAARGQGKAFF. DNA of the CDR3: TGTGCCGCCAGGGGCCAGGGAAAAGCTTTCTTT.

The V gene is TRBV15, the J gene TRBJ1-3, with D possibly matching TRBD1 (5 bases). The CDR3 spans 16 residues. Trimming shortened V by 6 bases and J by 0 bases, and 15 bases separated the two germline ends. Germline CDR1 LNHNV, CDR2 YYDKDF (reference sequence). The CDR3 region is CATRESWGGSGNTIYF. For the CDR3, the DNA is TGTGCCACCAGAGAGTCATGGGGGGGCTCTGGAAACACCATATATTTT.

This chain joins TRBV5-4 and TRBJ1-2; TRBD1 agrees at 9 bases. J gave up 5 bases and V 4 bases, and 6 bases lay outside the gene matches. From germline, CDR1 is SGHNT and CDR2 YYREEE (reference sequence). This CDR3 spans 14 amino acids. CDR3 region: CASSLQGAPYGYTF. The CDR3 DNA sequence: TGTGCCAGCAGCCTACAGGGGGCCCCGTATGGCTACACCTTC.

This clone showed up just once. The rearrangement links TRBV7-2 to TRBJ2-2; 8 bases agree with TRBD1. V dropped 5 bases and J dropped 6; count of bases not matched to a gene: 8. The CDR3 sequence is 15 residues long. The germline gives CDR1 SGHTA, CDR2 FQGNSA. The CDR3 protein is CASSQQGEIAGELFF. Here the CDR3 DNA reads TGTGCCAGCAGCCAACAGGGGGAGATTGCCGGGGAGCTGTTTTTT.

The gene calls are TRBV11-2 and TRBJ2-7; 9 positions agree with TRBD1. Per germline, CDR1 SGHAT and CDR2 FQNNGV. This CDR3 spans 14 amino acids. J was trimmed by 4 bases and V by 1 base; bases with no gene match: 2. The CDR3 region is CASSLGGTGYEQYF. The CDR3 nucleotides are TGTGCCAGCAGCTTAGGCGGGACAGGGTACGAGCAGTACTTC.

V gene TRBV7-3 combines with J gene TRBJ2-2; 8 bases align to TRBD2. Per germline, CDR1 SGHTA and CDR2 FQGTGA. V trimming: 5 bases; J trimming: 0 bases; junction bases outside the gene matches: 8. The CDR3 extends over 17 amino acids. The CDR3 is CASSPSSGGANTGELFF. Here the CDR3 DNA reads TGTGCCAGCAGCCCCTCTTCGGGGGGGGCGAACACCGGGGAGCTGTTTTTT. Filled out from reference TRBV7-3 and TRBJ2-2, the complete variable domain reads GAGVSQTPSNKVTEKGKYVELRCDPISGHTALYWYRQSLGQGPEFLIYFQGTGAADDSGLPNDRFFAVRPEGSVSTLKIQRTERGDSAVYLCASSPSSGGANTGELFFGEGSRLTVL.

The CDR3 sequence is CASSPGTGVNTEAFF. CDR3 in DNA: TGTGCCAGCAGTCCAGGGACAGGGGTGAACACTGAAGCTTTCTTT. J is TRBJ1-1 and V is TRBV28; 10 nucleotides match TRBD1. Germline CDR1 and CDR2: MDHEN and SYDVKM. This CDR3 has 15 residues. The junction had 3 bases not matched to a gene; V was cut back by 5 bases and J by 0 bases.

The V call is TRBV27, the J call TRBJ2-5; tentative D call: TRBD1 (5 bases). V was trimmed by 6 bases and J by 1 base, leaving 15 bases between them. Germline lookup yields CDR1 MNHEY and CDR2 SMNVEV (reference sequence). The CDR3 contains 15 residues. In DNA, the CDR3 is TGTGCCAGCAGATGGGCAGGGTTGAGCCAAGAGACCCAGTACTTC. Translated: CASRWAGLSQETQYF.

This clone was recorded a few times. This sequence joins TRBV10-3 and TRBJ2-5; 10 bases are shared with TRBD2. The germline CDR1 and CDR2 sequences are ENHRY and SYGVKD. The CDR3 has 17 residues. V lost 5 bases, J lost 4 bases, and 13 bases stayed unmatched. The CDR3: CAISSRVIAGGSETQYF. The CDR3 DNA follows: TGTGCCATCAGTAGCCGGGTAATAGCGGGGGGCTCAGAGACCCAGTACTTC.

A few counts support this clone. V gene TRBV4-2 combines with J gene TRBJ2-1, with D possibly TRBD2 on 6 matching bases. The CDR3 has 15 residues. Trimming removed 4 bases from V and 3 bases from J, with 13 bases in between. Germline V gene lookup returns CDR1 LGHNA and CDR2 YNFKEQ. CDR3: CASSPLGGYYNEQFF. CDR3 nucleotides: TGTGCCAGCAGCCCCCTTGGGGGGTACTACAATGAGCAGTTCTTC.

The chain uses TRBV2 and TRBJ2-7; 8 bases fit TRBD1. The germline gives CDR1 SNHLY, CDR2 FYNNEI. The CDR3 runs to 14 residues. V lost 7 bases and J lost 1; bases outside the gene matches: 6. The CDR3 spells CASTRDRTSYEQYF. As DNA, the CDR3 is TGTGCCAGCACCCGGGACAGGACTTCCTACGAGCAGTACTTC. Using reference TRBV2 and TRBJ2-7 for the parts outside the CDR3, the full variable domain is EPEVTQTPSHQVTQMGQEVILRCVPISNHLYFYWYRQILGQKVEFLVSFYNNEISEKSEIFDDQFSVERPDGSNFTLKIRSTKLEDSAMYFCASTRDRTSYEQYFGPGTRLTVT.

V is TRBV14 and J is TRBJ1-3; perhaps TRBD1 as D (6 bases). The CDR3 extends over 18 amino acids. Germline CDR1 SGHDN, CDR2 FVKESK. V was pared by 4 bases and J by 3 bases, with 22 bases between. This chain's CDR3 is CASSPGIVTGSFGNTIYF. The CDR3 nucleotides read TGTGCCAGCAGCCCTGGCATTGTGACAGGTTCTTTTGGAAACACCATATATTTT.

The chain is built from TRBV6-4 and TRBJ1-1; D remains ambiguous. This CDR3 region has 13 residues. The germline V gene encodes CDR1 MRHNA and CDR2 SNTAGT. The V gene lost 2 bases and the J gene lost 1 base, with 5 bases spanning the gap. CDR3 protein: CASSDEPNTEAFF. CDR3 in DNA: TGTGCCAGCAGTGACGAGCCGAACACTGAAGCTTTCTTT.